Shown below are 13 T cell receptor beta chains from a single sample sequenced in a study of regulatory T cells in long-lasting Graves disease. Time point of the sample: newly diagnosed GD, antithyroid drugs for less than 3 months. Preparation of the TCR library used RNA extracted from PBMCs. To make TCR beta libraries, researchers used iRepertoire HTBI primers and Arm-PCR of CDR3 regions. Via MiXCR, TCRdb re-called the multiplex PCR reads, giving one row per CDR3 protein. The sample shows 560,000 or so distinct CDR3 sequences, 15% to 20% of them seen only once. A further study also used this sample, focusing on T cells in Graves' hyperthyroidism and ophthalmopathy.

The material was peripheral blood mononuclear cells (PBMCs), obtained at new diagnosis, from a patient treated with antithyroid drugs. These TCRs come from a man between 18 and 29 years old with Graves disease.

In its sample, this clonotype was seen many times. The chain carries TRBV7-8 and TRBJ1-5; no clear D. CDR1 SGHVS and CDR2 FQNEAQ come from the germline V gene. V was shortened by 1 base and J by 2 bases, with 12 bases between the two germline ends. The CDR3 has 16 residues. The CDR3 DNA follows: TGTGCCAGCAGCTTAGTTGCGGCTAGTGGCAATCAGCCCCAGCATTTT. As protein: CASSLVAASGNQPQHF.

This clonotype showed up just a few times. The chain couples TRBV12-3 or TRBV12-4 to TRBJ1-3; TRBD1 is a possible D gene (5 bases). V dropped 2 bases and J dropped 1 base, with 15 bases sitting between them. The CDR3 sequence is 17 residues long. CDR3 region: CASSLRVWGSSGNTIYF. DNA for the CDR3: TGTGCCAGCAGTTTAAGGGTTTGGGGCAGTTCTGGAAACACCATATATTTT.

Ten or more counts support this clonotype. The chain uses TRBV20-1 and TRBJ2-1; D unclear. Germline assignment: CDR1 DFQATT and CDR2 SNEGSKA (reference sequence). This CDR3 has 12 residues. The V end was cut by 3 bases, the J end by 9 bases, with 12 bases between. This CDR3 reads CSARTGSSEQFF. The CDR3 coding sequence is TGCAGTGCTAGGACTGGTTCGAGTGAGCAGTTCTTC.

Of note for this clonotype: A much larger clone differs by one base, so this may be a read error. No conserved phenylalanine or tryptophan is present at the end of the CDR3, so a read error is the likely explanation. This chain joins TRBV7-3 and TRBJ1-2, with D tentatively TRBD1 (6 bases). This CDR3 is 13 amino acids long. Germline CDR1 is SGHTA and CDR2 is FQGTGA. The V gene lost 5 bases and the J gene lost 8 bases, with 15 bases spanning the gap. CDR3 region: CASSAPGGRGYTL. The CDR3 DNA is TGTGCCAGCAGCGCTCCCGGGGGGCGCGGCTACACCCTC.

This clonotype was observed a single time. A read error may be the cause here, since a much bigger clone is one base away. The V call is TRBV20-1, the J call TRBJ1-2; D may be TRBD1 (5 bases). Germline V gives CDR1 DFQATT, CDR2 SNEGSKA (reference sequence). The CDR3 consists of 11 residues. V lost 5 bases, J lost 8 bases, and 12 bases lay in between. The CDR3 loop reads CSAARGGGYTF. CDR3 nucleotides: TGCAGTGCTGCTAGGGGCGGAGGCTACACCTTC.

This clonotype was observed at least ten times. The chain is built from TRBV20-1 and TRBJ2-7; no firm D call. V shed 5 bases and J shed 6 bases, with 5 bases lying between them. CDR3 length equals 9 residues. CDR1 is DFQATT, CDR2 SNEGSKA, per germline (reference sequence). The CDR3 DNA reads TGCAGTGCTGGAGTCGAGCAGTACTTC. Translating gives CSAGVEQYF.

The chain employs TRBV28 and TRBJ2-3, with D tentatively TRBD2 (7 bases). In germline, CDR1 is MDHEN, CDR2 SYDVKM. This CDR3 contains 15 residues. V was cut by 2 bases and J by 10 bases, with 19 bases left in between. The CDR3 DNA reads TGTGCCAGCAGTTTAATGAGGGCGGGGGCCGGAGCGCAGTATTTT. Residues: CASSLMRAGAGAQYF.

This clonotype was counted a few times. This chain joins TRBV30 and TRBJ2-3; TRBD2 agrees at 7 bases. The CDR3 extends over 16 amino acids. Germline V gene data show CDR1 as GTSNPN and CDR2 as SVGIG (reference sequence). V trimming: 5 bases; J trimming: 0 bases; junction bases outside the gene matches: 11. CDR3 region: CAWQAGDLISTDTQYF. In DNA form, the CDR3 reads TGTGCCTGGCAGGCGGGGGACTTAATTAGCACAGATACGCAGTATTTT.

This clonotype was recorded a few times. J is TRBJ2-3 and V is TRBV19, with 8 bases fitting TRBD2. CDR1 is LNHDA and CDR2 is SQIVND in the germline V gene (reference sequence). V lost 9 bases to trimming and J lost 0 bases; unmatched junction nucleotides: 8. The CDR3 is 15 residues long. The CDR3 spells CASSYTSGSTDTQYF. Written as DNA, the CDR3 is TGTGCCAGCAGTTATACTAGCGGTAGCACAGATACGCAGTATTTT. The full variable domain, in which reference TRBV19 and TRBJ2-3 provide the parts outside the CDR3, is DGGITQSPKYLFRKEGQNVTLSCEQNLNHDAMYWYRQDPGQGLRLIYYSQIVNDFQKGDIAEGYSVSREKKESFPLTVTSAQKNPTAFYLCASSYTSGSTDTQYFGPGTRLTVL.

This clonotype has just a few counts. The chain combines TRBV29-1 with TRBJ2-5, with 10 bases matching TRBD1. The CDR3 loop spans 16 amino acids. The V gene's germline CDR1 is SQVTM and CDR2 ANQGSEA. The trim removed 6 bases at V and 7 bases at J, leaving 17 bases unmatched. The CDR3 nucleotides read TGCAGCGTCGGGGGACCGGGACAGGGGCCCGCCGGGACCCAGTACTTC. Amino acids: CSVGGPGQGPAGTQYF.

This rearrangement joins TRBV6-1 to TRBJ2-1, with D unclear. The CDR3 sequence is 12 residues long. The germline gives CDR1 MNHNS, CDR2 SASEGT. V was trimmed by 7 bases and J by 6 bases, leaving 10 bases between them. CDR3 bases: TGTGCCAGCATAGGACCTTCCAATGAGCAGTTCTTC. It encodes CASIGPSNEQFF.

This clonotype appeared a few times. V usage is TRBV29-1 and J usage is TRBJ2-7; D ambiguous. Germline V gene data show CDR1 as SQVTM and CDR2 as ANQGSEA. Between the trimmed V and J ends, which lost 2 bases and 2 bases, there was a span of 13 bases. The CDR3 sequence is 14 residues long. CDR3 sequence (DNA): TGCAGCGTTGAATCGGCAGGTATCACCTACGAGCAGTACTTC. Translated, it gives CSVESAGITYEQYF.

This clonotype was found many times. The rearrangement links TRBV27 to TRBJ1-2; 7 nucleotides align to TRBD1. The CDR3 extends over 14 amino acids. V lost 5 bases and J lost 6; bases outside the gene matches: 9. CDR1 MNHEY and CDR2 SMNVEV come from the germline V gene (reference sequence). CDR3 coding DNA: TGTGCCAGCAGTCCTTTGCAGGGGGATAATGGCTACACCTTC. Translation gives CASSPLQGDNGYTF.